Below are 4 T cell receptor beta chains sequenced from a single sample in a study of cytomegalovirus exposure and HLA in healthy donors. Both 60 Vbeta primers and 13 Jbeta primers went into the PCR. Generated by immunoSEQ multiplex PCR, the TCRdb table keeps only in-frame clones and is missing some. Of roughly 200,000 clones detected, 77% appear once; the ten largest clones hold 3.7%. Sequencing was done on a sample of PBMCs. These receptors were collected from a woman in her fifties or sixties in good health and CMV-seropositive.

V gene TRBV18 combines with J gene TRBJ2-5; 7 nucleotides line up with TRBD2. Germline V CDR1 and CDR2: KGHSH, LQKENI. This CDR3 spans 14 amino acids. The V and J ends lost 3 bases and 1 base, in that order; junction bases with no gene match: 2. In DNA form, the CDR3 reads TGTGCCAGCTCACCGGGGGGGGGCCAAGAGACCCAGTACTTC. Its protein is CASSPGGGQETQYF.

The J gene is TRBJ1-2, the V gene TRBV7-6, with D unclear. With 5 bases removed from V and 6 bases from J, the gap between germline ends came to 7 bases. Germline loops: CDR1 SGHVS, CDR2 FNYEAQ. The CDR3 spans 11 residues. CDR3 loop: CASSPGDGYTF. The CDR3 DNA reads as TGTGCCAGCAGCCCAGGTGATGGCTACACCTTC.

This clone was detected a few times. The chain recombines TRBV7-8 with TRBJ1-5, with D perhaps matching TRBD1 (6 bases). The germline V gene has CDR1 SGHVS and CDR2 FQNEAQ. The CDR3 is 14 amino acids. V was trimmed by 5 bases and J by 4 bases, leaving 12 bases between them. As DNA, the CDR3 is TGTGCCAGCAGCCTTGAACAGGGAAATCAGCCCCAGCATTTT. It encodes CASSLEQGNQPQHF.

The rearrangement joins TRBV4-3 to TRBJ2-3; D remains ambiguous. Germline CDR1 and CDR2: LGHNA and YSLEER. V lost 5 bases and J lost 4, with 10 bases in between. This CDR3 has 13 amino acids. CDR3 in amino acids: CASSKTVADTQYF. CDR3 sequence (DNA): TGCGCCAGCAGCAAAACAGTTGCAGATACGCAGTATTTT.